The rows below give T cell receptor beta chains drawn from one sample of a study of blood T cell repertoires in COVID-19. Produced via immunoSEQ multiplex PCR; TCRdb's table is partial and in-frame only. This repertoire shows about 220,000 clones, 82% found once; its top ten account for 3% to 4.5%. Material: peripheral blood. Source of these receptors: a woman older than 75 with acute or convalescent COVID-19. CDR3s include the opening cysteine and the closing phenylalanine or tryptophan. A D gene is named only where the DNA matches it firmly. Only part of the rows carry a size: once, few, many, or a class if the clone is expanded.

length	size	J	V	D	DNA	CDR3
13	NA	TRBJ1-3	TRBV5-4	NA	TGTGCCAGCAGCTTGTCAGGGGGAAACACCATATATTTT	CASSLSGGNTIYF
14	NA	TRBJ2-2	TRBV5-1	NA	TGCGCCAGCTCGGGGAATATAAACACCGGGGAGCTGTTTTTT	CASSGNINTGELFF
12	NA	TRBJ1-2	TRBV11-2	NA	TGTGCCAGCAGCCAAGAGGGAGTAGGCTACACCTTC	CASSQEGVGYTF
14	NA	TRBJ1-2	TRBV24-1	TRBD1	TGTGCCACCAGTGATGACAGGGAGAACTATGGCTACACCTTC	CATSDDRENYGYTF
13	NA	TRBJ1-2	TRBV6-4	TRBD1	TGTGCCAGCAGTCGGACAGGCGCCTATGGCTACACCTTC	CASSRTGAYGYTF
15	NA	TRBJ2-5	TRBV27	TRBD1	TGTGCCAGCAGAGCCGGGACAGGGGAGGTCGAGACCCAGTACTTC	CASRAGTGEVETQYF
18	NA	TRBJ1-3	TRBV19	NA	TGTGCCAGTAGTATCAGGGGTTCACGAACTGGCTCTGGAAACACCATATATTTT	CASSIRGSRTGSGNTIYF
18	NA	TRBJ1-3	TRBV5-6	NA	TGTGCCAGCAGCTTCGTCCAGGCGGGCTTTAGCTCTGGAAACACCATATATTTT	CASSFVQAGFSSGNTIYF
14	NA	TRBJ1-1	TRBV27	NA	TGTGCCAGCAGGGGGCGGTCCCTGAACACTGAAGCTTTCTTT	CASRGRSLNTEAFF
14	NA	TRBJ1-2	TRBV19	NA	TGTGCCAGTAGTATGGGGGCCGGGAACTATGGCTACACCTTC	CASSMGAGNYGYTF
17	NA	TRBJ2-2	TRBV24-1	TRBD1	TGTGCCACCAGTGATTTGACAGGGGGGTTGGACACCGGGGAGCTGTTTTTT	CATSDLTGGLDTGELFF
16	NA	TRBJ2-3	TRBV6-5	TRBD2	TGTGCCAGCAGTTACACACTAGCGGGGGAAACAGATACGCAGTATTTT	CASSYTLAGETDTQYF
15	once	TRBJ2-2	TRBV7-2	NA	TGTGCCAGCAGCTCTAAACAGGGCAACACCGGGGAGCTGTTTTTT	CASSSKQGNTGELFF
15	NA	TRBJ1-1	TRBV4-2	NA	TGTGCCAGCAGCCAAGATCCGAAGAGGAACACTGAAGCTTTCTTT	CASSQDPKRNTEAFF
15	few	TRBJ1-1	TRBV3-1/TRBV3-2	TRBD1	TGTGCCAGCACCAAGGGGGCAGGGGAGCGGACTGAAGCTTTCTTT	CASTKGAGERTEAFF
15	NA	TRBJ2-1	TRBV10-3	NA	TGTGCCATCAGCCGAGGGAGCGGAAACGGGGATGAGCAGTTCTTC	CAISRGSGNGDEQFF
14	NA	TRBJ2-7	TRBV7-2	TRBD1	TGTGCCAGCAGCTTGCCCACAGGGGTAGGCGAGCAGTACTTC	CASSLPTGVGEQYF
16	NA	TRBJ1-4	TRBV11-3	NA	TGTGCCAGCAGCCGCTCGGACAACCCTGGGGATGAAAAACTGTTTTTT	CASSRSDNPGDEKLFF
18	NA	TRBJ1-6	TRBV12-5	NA	TGTGCTAGTGGTTTGGCCCCCGGCGGGAGGCTCTATAATTCACCCCTCCACTTT	CASGLAPGGRLYNSPLHF
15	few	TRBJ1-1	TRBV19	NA	TGTGCCAGTAGTATTTCGCCGTACATGAACACTGAAGCTTTCTTT	CASSISPYMNTEAFF
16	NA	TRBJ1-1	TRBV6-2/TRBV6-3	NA	TGTGCCAGCAGTTACTCGGAGGGCAGAAAAACTTTGAATGCTTTCTTT	CASSYSEGRKTLNAFF
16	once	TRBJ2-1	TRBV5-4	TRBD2	TGTGCCAGCAGCTCGGGCACTAGCGGGGGATACAATGAGCAGTTCTTC	CASSSGTSGGYNEQFF
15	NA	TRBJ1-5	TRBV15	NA	TGTGCCACCAGCAGAGATTTTATGGGCCATCAGCCCCAGCATTTT	CATSRDFMGHQPQHF
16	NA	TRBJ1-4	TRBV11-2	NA	TGTGCCAGCAGCCCTGGACAACCCGAAATAGGTGAAAAACTGTTTTTT	CASSPGQPEIGEKLFF
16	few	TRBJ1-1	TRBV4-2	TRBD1	TGTGCCAGCAGCCAAGGCCCCTTCGGGACAGCTACTGAAGCTTTCTTT	CASSQGPFGTATEAFF
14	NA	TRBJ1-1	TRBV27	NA	TGTGCCAGCAGTTCCTCAACAGGGAAGACTGAAGCTTTCTTT	CASSSSTGKTEAFF
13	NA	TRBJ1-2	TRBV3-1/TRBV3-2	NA	TGTGCCAGCAGCCAAGGGACAAGTCTTGGCTACACCTTC	CASSQGTSLGYTF
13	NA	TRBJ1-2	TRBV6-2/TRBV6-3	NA	TGTGCCAGCAGTTTCGAGAGAAACTATGGCTACACCTTC	CASSFERNYGYTF
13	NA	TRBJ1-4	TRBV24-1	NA	TGTGCCACCAGTGACCCCCGGTGGGAAAAACTGTTTTTT	CATSDPRWEKLFF
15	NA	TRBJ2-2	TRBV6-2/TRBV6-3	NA	TGTGCCAGCAGTTTCGACAGGACGAACACCGGGGAGCTGTTTTTT	CASSFDRTNTGELFF
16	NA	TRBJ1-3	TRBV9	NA	TGTGCCAGCAGCGCACGACAGGTTCCCTCTGGAAACACCATATATTTT	CASSARQVPSGNTIYF
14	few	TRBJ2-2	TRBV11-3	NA	TGTGCCAGCGTACCGGGACTCATCACCGGGGAGCTGTTTTTT	CASVPGLITGELFF
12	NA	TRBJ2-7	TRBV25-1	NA	TGTGCCAGCAGTGGCGGCGCCTACGAGCAGTACTTC	CASSGGAYEQYF
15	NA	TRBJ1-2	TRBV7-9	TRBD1	TGTGCCAGCAGCTTAGGGGGACAGGACCGCTATGGCTACACCTTC	CASSLGGQDRYGYTF
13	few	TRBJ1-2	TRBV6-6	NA	TGTGCCAGCAGTTACGAGAGTAACTATGGCTACACCTTC	CASSYESNYGYTF
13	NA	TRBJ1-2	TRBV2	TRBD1	TGTGCCAGCAGTGCTGACAGGGACTATGGCTACACCTTC	CASSADRDYGYTF
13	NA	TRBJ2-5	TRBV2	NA	TGTGCCAGCAGATCCGGGACTTGGGAGACCCAGTACTTC	CASRSGTWETQYF
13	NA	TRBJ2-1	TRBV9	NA	TGTGCCAGCAGCCCCAGGGACTACAATGAGCAGTTCTTC	CASSPRDYNEQFF
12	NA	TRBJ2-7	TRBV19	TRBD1	TGTGCCAGTACAGGACAGGGGTGCGAGCAGTACTTC	CASTGQGCEQYF
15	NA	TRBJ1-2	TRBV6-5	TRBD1	TGTGCCAGCAGTTCCCAACCCGGGACAGGGAATGGCTACACCTTC	CASSSQPGTGNGYTF
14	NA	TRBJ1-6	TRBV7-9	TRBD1	TGTGCCAGCAGCTCGGGACAGGGGAATTCACCCCTCCACTTT	CASSSGQGNSPLHF
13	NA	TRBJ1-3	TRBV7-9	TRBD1	TGTGCCAGCAGCTCACAGGGGGGGAACACCATATATTTT	CASSSQGGNTIYF
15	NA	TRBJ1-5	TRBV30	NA	TGTGCCTGGAGTGTAGCATCGGGGTTTGATCAGCCCCAGCATTTT	CAWSVASGFDQPQHF
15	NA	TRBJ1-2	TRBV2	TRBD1	TGTGCCAGCAGGGAGGGGACAGGGAGTTTACTTGGCTACACCTTC	CASREGTGSLLGYTF
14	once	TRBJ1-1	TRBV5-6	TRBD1	TGTGCCAGCAGCTTACCTATTGACAGGGGTGAAGCTTTCTTT	CASSLPIDRGEAFF
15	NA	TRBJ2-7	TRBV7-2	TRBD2	TGTGCCAGCAGCGTAGAACTAGCGGGGGGCTACGAGCAGTACTTC	CASSVELAGGYEQYF
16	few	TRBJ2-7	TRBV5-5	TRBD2	TGTGCCAGCAGCTTGCGCCTAGCGGGGGACTCCTACGAGCAGTACTTC	CASSLRLAGDSYEQYF
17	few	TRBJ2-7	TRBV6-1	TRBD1	TGTGCCAGCAGTGAAGCGACGTGGGACAGGGGAAAAGGCGAGCAGTACTTC	CASSEATWDRGKGEQYF
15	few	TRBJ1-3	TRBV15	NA	TGTGCCACCAGCAGGGACAGCGCGGGTGGAAACACCATATATTTT	CATSRDSAGGNTIYF
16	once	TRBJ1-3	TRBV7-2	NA	TGTGCCAGCAGCTCCTACGACGGGAACTCTGGAAACACCATATATTTT	CASSSYDGNSGNTIYF
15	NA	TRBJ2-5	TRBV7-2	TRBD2	TGTGCCAGCAGCCCACGCCAGACTGCTAGCGGGACCCAGTACTTC	CASSPRQTASGTQYF
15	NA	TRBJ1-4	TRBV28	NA	TGTGCCAGCAGTAAAAGACAGGTAGCTAATGAAAAACTGTTTTTT	CASSKRQVANEKLFF
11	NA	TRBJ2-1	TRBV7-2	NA	TGTGCCAGCAGCGGCCGAAATGAGCAGTTCTTC	CASSGRNEQFF
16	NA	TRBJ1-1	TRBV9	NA	TGTGCCAGCAGCGCCCCGGGACATAACATGAACACTGAAGCTTTCTTT	CASSAPGHNMNTEAFF
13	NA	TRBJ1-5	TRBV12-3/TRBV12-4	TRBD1	TGTGCCAGCACCCCCAACAGGGGTCAGCCCCAGCATTTT	CASTPNRGQPQHF
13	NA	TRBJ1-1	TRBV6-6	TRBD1	TGTGCCAGCATTGGACAGGGTGCGACTGAAGCTTTCTTT	CASIGQGATEAFF
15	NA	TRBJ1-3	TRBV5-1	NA	TGCGCCAGCAGCTTGGGGTCTAGCTCTGGAAACACCATATATTTT	CASSLGSSSGNTIYF
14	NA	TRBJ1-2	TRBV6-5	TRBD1	TGTGCCAGCAGACTAACAGGGGAGGTCTATGGCTACACCTTC	CASRLTGEVYGYTF
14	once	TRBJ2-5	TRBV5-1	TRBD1	TGCGCCAGCAGCGGGACAGGGGGCGCGGAGACCCAGTACTTC	CASSGTGGAETQYF
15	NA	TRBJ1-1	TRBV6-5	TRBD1	TGTGCCAGCAACCCGGGACAGGGGGTTGGCACTGAAGCTTTCTTT	CASNPGQGVGTEAFF